This T cell receptor beta chain was sequenced for a study of OX40 agonist ivuxolimab in advanced cancers. With respect to the entire study: Ivuxolimab, which targeted the costimulatory receptor OX40 (CD134), was an agonistic, fully human IgG2 monoclonal antibody. Prior anti-PD-1, anti-PD-L1 or anti-CTLA-4 therapy was permitted, and about two fifths of dose-escalation patients had received checkpoint inhibitors. Partial responses were achieved by three dose-escalation patients, of whom one had hepatocellular carcinoma and two had cutaneous melanoma. Among the roughly 50 dose-escalation patients, approximately 20 had hepatocellular carcinoma, around 15 melanoma, 9 renal cell carcinoma and 9 head and neck cancer. The paper reports the monotherapy dose-escalation portion (N of about 47 patients) of the phase I ivuxolimab trial. Intravenous ivuxolimab was administered to patients every 2 weeks at six dose levels: 0.01, 0.1, 0.3, 1.5, 3 and 10 mg/kg. In the dose-escalation cohort, more than 80% of patients were male, and the mean age was 60 years with a range of roughly 20 to 79. The purpose of peripheral TCRbeta sequencing was to test whether ivuxolimab changed TCR sequence diversity and led to clonal T-cell expansion. Results and caveats for the whole study, not just this receptor: Antigen specificity was not determined for the clonally expanded peripheral T cells. After ivuxolimab, expanded clones were on average more numerous among CD8+ T cells than among CD4+ T cells. Low levels of normalized T-cell clonal expansion were also seen in some nonresponding patients. In partial responders in the 0.1-3.0 mg/kg groups, normalized peripheral clonal expansion was found to be among the lowest, especially among CD8+ T cells. At doses of 0.1 to 3.0 mg/kg, clonal expansion of both CD4+ and CD8+ T cells in blood was seen between baseline and week 6.

The trial excluded patients who had a history of autoimmune disease or were on systemic immunosuppression. In every dose cohort, peripheral blood was drawn for TCR sequencing at baseline, cycle 4 day 1, and cycle 7 day 1. The samples were taken from a phase I, first-in-human, multicenter, open-label dose-escalation trial of ivuxolimab. Adults with locally advanced or metastatic head and neck squamous cell, hepatocellular, melanoma or renal cell carcinoma were enrolled in the trial. Before TCR sequencing, CD4+ and CD8+ T cells were separately sorted from peripheral blood. For sequencing of the TCRbeta CDR3 region, genomic DNA was extracted from the sorted cells. The immunoSEQ Assay was used for sequencing of TCRbeta CDR3 regions. TCRdb carries this immuneACCESS record with in-frame sequences only. Its versions omit some clonotypes, under half of them owing to an unresolved V gene in the studies checked, with the rest unexplained. This sample has about 34,000 clones in its table, and around 80% of those were observed once. The ten largest clones capture around 9.9% of the sample.

The CDR3 measures 15 amino acids from cysteine to phenylalanine. The kept DNA is CDR3 alone, 45 bases in frame from the first base. Relative to germline, V is 1 base shorter and J is 6 bases shorter, with 13 bases between their ends. CDR1 and CDR2 are drawn from the germline V gene: SGHRS, YFSETQ. A note on this clone: There is no known antigen for this receptor. There are no base qualities to consult, and no much larger clone falls within one base.

Source: CD4+ or CD8+ T cells sorted from blood, taken in a trial of the OX40 agonist ivuxolimab. The chain is assembled from TRBV5-1 and TRBJ2-2; tentative D gene TRBD2, with 5 bases matching. This receptor was taken from an adult with an advanced solid tumor such as melanoma, head and neck, liver or kidney cancer. The bases are TGCGCCAGCAGCTTGCAATTGGACTCCTCCGGGGAGCTGTTTTTT. The resulting protein is CASSLQLDSSGELFF.